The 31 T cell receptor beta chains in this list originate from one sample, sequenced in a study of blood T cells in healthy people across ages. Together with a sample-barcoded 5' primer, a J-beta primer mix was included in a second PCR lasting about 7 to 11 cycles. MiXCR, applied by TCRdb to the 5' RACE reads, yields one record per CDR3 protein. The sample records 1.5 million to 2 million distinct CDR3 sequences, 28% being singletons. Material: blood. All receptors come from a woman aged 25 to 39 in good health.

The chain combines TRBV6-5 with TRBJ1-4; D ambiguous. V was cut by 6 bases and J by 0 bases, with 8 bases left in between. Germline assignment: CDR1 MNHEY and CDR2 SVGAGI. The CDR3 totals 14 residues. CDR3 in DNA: TGTGCCAGCAGAAGATTCGCAACTAATGAAAAACTGTTTTTT. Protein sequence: CASRRFATNEKLFF.

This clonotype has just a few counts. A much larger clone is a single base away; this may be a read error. The CDR3 sequence: CASSLETDYGYTF. The CDR3 DNA is TGTGCCAGCAGCTTGGAGACAGACTATGGCTACACCTTC. The V gene is TRBV7-9, the J gene TRBJ1-2; D is perhaps TRBD1 (5 bases). CDR3 size: 13 residues. CDR1 and CDR2 (germline): SEHNR, FQNEAQ (reference sequence). V was pared by 3 bases and J by 3 bases, with 8 bases between.

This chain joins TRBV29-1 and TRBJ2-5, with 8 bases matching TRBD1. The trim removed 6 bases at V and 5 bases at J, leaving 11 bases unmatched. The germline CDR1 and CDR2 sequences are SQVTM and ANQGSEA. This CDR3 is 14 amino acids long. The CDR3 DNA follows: TGCAGCGTATGGAGCCGGGACAGGTCGGAGACCCAGTACTTC. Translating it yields CSVWSRDRSETQYF.

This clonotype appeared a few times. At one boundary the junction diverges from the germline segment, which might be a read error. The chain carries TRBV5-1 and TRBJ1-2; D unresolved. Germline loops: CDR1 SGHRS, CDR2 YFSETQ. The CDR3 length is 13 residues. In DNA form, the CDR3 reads TGCGTCAGCAGCTCGGGCCGGTCGGCTGGCTACACCTTC. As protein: CVSSSGRSAGYTF.

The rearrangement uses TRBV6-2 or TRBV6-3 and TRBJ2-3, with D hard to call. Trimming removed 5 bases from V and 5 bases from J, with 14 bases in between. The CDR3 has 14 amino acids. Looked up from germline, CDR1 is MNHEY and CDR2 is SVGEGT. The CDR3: CASSLTSRRDTQYF. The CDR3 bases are TGTGCCAGCAGTCTGACCTCGAGGAGAGATACGCAGTATTTT.

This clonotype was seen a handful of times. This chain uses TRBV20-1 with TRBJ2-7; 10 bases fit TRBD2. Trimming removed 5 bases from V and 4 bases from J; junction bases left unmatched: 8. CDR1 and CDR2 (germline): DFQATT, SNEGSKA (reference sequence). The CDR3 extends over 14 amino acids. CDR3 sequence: CSAASGSPPYEQYF. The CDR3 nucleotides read TGCAGTGCTGCTAGCGGGAGCCCCCCTTACGAGCAGTACTTC.

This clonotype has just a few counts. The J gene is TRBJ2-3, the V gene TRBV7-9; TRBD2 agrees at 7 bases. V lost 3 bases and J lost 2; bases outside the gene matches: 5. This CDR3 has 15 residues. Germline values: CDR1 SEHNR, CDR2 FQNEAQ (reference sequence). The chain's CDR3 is CASSFKGRATDTQYF. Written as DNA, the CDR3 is TGTGCCAGCAGCTTCAAAGGGAGGGCCACAGATACGCAGTATTTT.

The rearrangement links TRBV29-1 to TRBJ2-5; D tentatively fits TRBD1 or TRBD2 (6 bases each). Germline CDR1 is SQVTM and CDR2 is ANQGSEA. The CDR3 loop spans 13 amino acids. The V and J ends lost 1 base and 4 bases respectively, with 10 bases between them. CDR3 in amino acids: CSVEGRGRETQYF. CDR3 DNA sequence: TGCAGCGTTGAAGGCCGGGGGCGAGAGACCCAGTACTTC.

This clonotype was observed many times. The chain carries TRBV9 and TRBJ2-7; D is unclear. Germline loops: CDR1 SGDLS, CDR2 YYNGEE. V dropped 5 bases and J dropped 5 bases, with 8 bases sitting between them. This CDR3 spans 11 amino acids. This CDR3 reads CASSVGDEQYF. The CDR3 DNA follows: TGTGCCAGCAGTGTTGGGGACGAGCAGTACTTC.

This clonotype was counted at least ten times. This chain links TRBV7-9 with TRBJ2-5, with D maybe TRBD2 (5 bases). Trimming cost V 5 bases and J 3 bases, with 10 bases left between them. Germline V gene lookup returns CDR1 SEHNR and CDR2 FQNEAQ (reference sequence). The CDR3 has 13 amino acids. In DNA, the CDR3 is TGTGCCAGCAGCCATTCAGCGGAAGAGACCCAGTACTTC. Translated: CASSHSAEETQYF.

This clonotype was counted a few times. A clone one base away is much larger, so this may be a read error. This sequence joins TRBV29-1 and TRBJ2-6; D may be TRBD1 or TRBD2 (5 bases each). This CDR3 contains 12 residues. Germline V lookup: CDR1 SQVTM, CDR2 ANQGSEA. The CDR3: CSVGDVASVRTF. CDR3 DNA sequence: TGCAGCGTTGGGGACGTCGCCTCCGTCCGGACTTTC.

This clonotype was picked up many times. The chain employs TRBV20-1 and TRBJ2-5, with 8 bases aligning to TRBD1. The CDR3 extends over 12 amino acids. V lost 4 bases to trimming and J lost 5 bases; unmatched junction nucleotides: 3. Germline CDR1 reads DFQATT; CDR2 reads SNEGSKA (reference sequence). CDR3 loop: CSATGGVETQYF. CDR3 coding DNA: TGCAGTGCTACAGGGGGCGTGGAGACCCAGTACTTC.

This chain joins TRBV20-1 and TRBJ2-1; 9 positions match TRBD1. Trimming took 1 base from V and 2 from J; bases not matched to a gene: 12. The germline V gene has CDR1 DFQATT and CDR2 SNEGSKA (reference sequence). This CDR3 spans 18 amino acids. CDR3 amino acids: CSARAITGTGSAYNEQFF. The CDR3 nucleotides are TGCAGTGCTAGAGCGATTACCGGGACAGGGTCGGCCTACAATGAGCAGTTCTTC.

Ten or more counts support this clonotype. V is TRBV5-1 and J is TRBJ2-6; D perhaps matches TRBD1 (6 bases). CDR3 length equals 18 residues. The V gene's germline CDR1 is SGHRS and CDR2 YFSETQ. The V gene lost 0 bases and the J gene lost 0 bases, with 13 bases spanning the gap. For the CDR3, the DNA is TGCGCCAGCAGCTTGGAAGAGGACAGATACTCTGGGGCCAACGTCCTGACTTTC. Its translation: CASSLEEDRYSGANVLTF.

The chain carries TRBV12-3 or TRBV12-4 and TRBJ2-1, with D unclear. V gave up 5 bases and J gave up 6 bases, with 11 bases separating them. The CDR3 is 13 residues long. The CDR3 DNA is TGTGCCAGCAGTATGGGCCCCCCCAATGAGCAGTTCTTC. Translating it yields CASSMGPPNEQFF.

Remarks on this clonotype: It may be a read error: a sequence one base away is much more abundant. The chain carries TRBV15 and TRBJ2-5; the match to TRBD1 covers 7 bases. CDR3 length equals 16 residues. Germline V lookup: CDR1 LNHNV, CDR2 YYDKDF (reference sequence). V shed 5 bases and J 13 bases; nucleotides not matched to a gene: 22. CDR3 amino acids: CATSPRGTAILHERYF. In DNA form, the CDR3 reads TGTGCCACCAGCCCCAGGGGGACAGCAATTTTACACGAGCGGTACTTC.

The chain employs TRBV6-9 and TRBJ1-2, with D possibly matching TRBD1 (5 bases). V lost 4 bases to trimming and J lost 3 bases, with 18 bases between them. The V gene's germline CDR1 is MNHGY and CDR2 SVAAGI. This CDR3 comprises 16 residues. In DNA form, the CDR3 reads TGTGCCAGCAGTTTTGACCCCGGGACGGCCGACTATGGCTACACCTTC. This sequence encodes CASSFDPGTADYGYTF.

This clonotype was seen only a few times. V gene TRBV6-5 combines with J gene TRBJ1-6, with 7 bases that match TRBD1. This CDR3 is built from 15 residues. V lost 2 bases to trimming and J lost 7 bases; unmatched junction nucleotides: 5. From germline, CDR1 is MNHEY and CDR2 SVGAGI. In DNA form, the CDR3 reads TGTGCCAGCAGTTACGCCGGGACAGCAAATTCACCCCTCCACTTT. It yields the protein CASSYAGTANSPLHF.

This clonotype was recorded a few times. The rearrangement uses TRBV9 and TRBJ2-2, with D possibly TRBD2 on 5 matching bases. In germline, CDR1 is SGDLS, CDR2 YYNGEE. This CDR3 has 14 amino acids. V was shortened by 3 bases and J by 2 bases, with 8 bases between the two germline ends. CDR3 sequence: CASSAPSNTGELFF. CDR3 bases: TGTGCCAGCAGCGCCCCTAGCAACACCGGGGAGCTGTTTTTT.

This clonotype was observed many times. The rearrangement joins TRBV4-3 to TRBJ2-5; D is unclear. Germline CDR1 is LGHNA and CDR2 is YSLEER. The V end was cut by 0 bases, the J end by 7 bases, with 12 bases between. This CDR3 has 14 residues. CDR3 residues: CASSQDRTEATQYF. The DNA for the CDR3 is TGCGCCAGCAGCCAAGATAGGACGGAAGCGACCCAGTACTTC.

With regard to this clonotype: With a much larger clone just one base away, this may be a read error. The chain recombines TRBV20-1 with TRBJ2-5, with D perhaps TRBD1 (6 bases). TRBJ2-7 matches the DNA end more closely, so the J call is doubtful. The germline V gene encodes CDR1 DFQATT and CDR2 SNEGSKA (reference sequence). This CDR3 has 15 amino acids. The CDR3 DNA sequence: TGCGGTGCTAGAGTTCCTCGGGACACCTATTACGAGCAGTACTTC. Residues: CGARVPRDTYYEQYF.

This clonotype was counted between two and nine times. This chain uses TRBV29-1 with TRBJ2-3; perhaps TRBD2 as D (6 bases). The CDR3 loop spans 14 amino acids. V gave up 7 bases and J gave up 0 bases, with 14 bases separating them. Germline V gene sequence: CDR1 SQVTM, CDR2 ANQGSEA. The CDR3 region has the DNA TGCAGCGGATACCGGGACTTAAGCACAGATACGCAGTATTTT. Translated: CSGYRDLSTDTQYF.

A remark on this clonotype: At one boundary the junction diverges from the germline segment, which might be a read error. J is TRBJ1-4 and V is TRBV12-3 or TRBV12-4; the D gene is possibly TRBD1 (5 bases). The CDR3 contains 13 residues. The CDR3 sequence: CASSLRRGGKRFF. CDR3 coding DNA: TGTGCCAGCAGTTTACGGCGCGGGGGAAAACGGTTTTTT.

DNA for the CDR3: TGTGCCAGCAGTGCACTCCTAGCGGGATCTTACAATGAGCAGTTCTTC. It specifies CASSALLAGSYNEQFF. The chain carries TRBV12-3 or TRBV12-4 and TRBJ2-1, with TRBD2 matching 9 bases. The CDR3 consists of 16 residues. Trimming removed 5 bases from V and 4 bases from J; junction bases left unmatched: 9.

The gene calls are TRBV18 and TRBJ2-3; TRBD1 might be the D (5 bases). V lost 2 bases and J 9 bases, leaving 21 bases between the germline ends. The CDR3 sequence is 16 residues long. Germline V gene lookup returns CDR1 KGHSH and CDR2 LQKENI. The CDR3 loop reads CASSPTTVLVFRTQYF. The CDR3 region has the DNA TGTGCCAGCTCACCAACGACAGTTCTAGTCTTTCGGACGCAGTATTTT. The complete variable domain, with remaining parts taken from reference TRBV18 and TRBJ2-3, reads NAGVMQNPRHLVRRRGQEARLRCSPMKGHSHVYWYRQLPEEGLKFMVYLQKENIIDESGMPKERFSAEFPKEGPSILRIQQVVRGDSAAYFCASSPTTVLVFRTQYFGPGTRLTVL.

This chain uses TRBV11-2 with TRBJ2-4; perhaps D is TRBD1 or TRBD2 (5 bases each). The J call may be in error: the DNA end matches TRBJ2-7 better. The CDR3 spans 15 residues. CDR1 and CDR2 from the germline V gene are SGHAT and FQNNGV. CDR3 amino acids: CASSRGSVGAYEQYF. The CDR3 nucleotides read TGTGCCAGCAGCCGGGGTTCGGTGGGGGCCTACGAGCAGTACTTC.

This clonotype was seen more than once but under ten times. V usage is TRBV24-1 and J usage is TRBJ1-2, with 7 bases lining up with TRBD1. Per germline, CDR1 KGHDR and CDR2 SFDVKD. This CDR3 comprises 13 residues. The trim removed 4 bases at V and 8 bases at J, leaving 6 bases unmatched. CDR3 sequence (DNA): TGTGCCACCAGTGACTCCGGGACAGAGGGCTACACCTTC. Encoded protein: CATSDSGTEGYTF.

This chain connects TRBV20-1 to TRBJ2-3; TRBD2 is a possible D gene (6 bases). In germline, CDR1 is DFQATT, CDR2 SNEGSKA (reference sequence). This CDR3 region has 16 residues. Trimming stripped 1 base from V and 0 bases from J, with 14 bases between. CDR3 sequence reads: CSARGIGLSSTDTQYF. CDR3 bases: TGCAGTGCTAGAGGTATAGGACTATCTAGCACAGATACGCAGTATTTT.

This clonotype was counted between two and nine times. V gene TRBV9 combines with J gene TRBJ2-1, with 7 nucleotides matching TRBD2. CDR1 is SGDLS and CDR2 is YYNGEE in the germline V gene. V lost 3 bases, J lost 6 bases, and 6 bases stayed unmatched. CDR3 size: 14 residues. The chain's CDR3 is CASSAWGGFNEQFF. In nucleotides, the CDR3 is TGTGCCAGCAGCGCCTGGGGGGGGTTCAATGAGCAGTTCTTC.

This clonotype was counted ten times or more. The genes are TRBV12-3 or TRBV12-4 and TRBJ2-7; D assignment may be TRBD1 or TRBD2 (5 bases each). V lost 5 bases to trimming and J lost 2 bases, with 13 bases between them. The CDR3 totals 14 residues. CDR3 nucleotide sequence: TGTGCCAGCAGTCTCCGGGACCCTCCCTACGAGCAGTACTTC. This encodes CASSLRDPPYEQYF.

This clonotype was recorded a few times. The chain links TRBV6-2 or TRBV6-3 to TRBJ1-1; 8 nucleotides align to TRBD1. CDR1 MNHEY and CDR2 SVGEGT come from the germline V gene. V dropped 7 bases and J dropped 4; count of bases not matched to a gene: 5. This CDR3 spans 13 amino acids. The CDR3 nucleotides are TGTGCCAGCATGACAGGGGCTGGCACTGAAGCTTTCTTT. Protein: CASMTGAGTEAFF.